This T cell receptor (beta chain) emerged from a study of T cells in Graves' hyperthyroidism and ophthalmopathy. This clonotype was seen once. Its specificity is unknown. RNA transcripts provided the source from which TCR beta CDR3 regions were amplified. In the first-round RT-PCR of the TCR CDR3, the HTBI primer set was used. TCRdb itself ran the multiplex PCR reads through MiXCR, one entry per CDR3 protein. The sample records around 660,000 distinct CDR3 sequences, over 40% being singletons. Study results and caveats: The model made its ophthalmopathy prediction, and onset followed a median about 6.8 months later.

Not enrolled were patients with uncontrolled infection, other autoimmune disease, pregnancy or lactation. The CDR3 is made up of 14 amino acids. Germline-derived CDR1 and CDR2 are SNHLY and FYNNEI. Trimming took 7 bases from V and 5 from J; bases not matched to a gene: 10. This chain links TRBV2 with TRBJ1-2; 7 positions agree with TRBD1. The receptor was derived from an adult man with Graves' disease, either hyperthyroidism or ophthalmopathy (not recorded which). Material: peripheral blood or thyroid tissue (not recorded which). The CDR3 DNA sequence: TGTGCCAGCACCCTGACAGGGAATAATTATGGCTACACCTTC. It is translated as CASTLTGNNYGYTF.